The 29 T cell receptor beta chains in this list originate from one sample, sequenced in a study of blood T cells in healthy people across ages (dated by TCRdb to between 2015 and 2016). Library preparation was by 5' RACE. Reads for this sample came from an Illumina HiSeq 2500. The second PCR ran for roughly 7 to 12 cycles and used a J-beta primer mix along with a sample-barcoded 5' primer. Through fastp at Q25 and MiXCR, TCRdb rebuilt clones from the public reads, retaining in-frame beta chains. When rows share a CDR3 protein, they turn into one entry using the most common DNA and genes. Here the sample has around 780,000 distinct CDR3 sequences; more than 50% occur a single time. The ten largest clones add up to about a quarter of the sample. The sequenced material came from blood. The source of these receptors is a man in his forties or fifties in good health.

The rearrangement uses TRBV11-2 and TRBJ2-7; TRBD2 aligns across 7 bases. Germline CDR1 SGHAT, CDR2 FQNNGV. This CDR3 comprises 15 residues. Trimming removed 5 bases from V and 3 bases from J; junction bases left unmatched: 10. The DNA of the CDR3 is TGTGCCAGCAGCCGATTAACGAGCGGGATCTACGAGCAGTACTTC. It yields the protein CASSRLTSGIYEQYF. Supplemented by reference TRBV11-2 and TRBJ2-7, the full variable domain reads EAGVAQSPRYKIIEKRQSVAFWCNPISGHATLYWYQQILGQGPKLLIQFQNNGVVDDSQLPKDRFSAERLKGVDSTLKIQPAKLEDSAVYLCASSRLTSGIYEQYFGPGTRLTVT.

The chain links TRBV20-1 to TRBJ2-1; D remains unclear. CDR3 length: 10 amino acids. Trimming took off 6 bases at V and 10 bases at J, with 10 bases between the two ends. Germline V gene data show CDR1 as DFQATT and CDR2 as SNEGSKA (reference sequence). As DNA, the CDR3 is TGCAGTGCCCCCAACGGGGAGCAGTTCTTC. Translated: CSAPNGEQFF.

The V gene is TRBV20-1, the J gene TRBJ1-2; unclear D gene. This CDR3 is 13 amino acids long. Germline V CDR1 and CDR2: DFQATT, SNEGSKA (reference sequence). V was trimmed by 0 bases and J by 7 bases, leaving 12 bases between them. The CDR3 is CSARDLKAPGYTF. The DNA of the CDR3 is TGCAGTGCTAGAGATTTGAAGGCTCCTGGCTACACCTTC.

The chain links TRBV28 to TRBJ2-5; a possible D gene is TRBD1 (5 bases). The J call may be wrong; the DNA end is better matched by TRBJ2-7. CDR3 length: 14 residues. Per the germline V gene, CDR1 is MDHEN and CDR2 is SYDVKM. CDR3 DNA: TGTGCCAGCAGTTTGCCAGGGATTCTTTACGAGCAGTACTTC. Amino acids: CASSLPGILYEQYF.

The chain's CDR3 is CASSALAGAQETQYF. CDR3 nucleotide sequence: TGTGCCAGCAGCGCCCTAGCGGGAGCCCAAGAGACCCAGTACTTC. The V call is TRBV9, the J call TRBJ2-5, with 10 bases fitting TRBD2. This CDR3 comprises 15 residues. The junction had 3 bases not matched to a gene; V was cut back by 3 bases and J by 1 base. Germline V gene sequence: CDR1 SGDLS, CDR2 YYNGEE. Supplemented by reference TRBV9 and TRBJ2-5, the full variable domain reads DSGVTQTPKHLITATGQRVTLRCSPRSGDLSVYWYQQSLDQGLQFLIQYYNGEERAKGNILERFSAQQFPDLHSELNLSSLELGDSALYFCASSALAGAQETQYFGPGTRLLVL.

This clonotype occurred a few times. J is TRBJ2-7 and V is TRBV7-2; 9 bases align to TRBD2. The CDR3 is made up of 14 amino acids. V lost 5 bases, J lost 3 bases, and 5 bases stayed unmatched. Germline loops: CDR1 SGHTA, CDR2 FQGNSA. CDR3 coding DNA: TGTGCCAGCAGCCCTTGGACTAGCGACTACGAGCAGTACTTC. It codes for CASSPWTSDYEQYF.

The gene calls are TRBV27 and TRBJ2-7; 11 bases align to TRBD1. Germline trimming cut 4 bases from V and 5 bases from J; bases unmatched to any gene: 4. Germline V gene sequence: CDR1 MNHEY, CDR2 SMNVEV (reference sequence). The CDR3 has 14 residues. CDR3 DNA sequence: TGTGCCAGCAGTTCCCGGACAGGGGGCAACGAGCAGTACTTC. Amino acids: CASSSRTGGNEQYF.

This sequence joins TRBV5-1 and TRBJ1-6; no clear D gene. This CDR3 has 14 amino acids. Germline V CDR1 and CDR2: SGHRS, YFSETQ. V was clipped by 4 bases and J by 8 bases, with 13 bases between them. The CDR3 here is CASSPDGVDSPLHF. CDR3 bases: TGCGCCAGCAGCCCGGATGGAGTTGATTCACCCCTCCACTTT.

The rearrangement links TRBV4-3 to TRBJ2-7; D tentatively fits TRBD1 or TRBD2 (5 bases each). Germline CDR1 and CDR2: LGHNA and YSLEER. CDR3 length equals 15 residues. The V end was cut by 5 bases, the J end by 6 bases, with 20 bases between. CDR3 nucleotides: TGCGCCAGCAGCGCGAGAATCCGGGACGCCTCCGAGCAGTACTTC. It encodes CASSARIRDASEQYF.

The chain uses TRBV5-1 and TRBJ2-5; D is undetermined. Deletions cut 0 bases from V and 1 base from J, with 10 bases between. Looked up from germline, CDR1 is SGHRS and CDR2 is YFSETQ. The CDR3 runs to 15 residues. The chain's CDR3 is CASSLVGGFQETQYF. Written as DNA, the CDR3 is TGCGCCAGCAGCTTGGTCGGCGGCTTCCAAGAGACCCAGTACTTC. The full variable domain, in which reference TRBV5-1 and TRBJ2-5 provide the parts outside the CDR3, is KAGVTQTPRYLIKTRGQQVTLSCSPISGHRSVSWYQQTPGQGLQFLFEYFSETQRNKGNFPGRFSGRQFSNSRSEMNVSTLELGDSALYLCASSLVGGFQETQYFGPGTRLLVL.

The chain recombines TRBV7-6 with TRBJ2-7; D not certain. The V end was cut by 0 bases, the J end by 4 bases, with 13 bases between. There are 15 residues in the CDR3. Per the germline V gene, CDR1 is SGHVS and CDR2 is FNYEAQ. CDR3 DNA sequence: TGTGCCAGCAGCTTAGCTCACAGTGCAGCATACGAGCAGTACTTC. It translates to CASSLAHSAAYEQYF.

The V call is TRBV29-1, the J call TRBJ1-1; no reliable D call. Per the germline V gene, CDR1 is SQVTM and CDR2 is ANQGSEA. This CDR3 spans 12 amino acids. The V end lost 7 bases, the J end lost 3 bases, and 12 bases lay between the germline ends. The CDR3 loop is CSGIDGDTEAFF. The CDR3 DNA sequence: TGCAGCGGGATCGACGGAGACACTGAAGCTTTCTTT.

The chain couples TRBV7-9 to TRBJ2-6, with 8 bases fitting TRBD1. This CDR3 has 15 amino acids. In germline, CDR1 is SEHNR, CDR2 FQNEAQ (reference sequence). V lost 4 bases, J lost 6 bases, and 5 bases stayed unmatched. For the CDR3, the DNA is TGTGCCAGCAGCTGGACAGGGTCTAAGGCCAACGTCCTGACTTTC. This gives the protein CASSWTGSKANVLTF.

This clonotype occurred many times. CDR3 sequence reads: CASSPGQTHYEQYF. Written as DNA, the CDR3 is TGTGCCAGCAGTCCGGGACAGACCCACTACGAGCAGTACTTC. The chain uses TRBV27 and TRBJ2-7; TRBD1 agrees at 7 bases. CDR3 length: 14 amino acids. CDR1 and CDR2 (germline): MNHEY, SMNVEV (reference sequence). V dropped 5 bases and J dropped 3; count of bases not matched to a gene: 7.

The gene calls are TRBV5-1 and TRBJ1-1, with D possibly matching TRBD1 (5 bases). V was trimmed by 4 bases and J by 5 bases, leaving 18 bases between them. The CDR3 runs 15 residues. Germline V lookup: CDR1 SGHRS, CDR2 YFSETQ. CDR3 sequence: CASSIQAGGLTEAFF. The CDR3 DNA sequence: TGCGCCAGCAGCATACAAGCCGGGGGATTGACTGAAGCTTTCTTT.

The chain links TRBV11-2 to TRBJ2-4; D may be TRBD1 (6 bases). The CDR3 spans 14 residues. Germline lookup yields CDR1 SGHAT and CDR2 FQNNGV. V dropped 6 bases and J dropped 3 bases, with 12 bases sitting between them. The CDR3 here is CASSYRAIKNIQYF. The DNA for the CDR3 is TGTGCCAGCAGTTACAGGGCTATCAAAAACATTCAGTACTTC. Supplemented by reference TRBV11-2 and TRBJ2-4, the full variable domain reads EAGVAQSPRYKIIEKRQSVAFWCNPISGHATLYWYQQILGQGPKLLIQFQNNGVVDDSQLPKDRFSAERLKGVDSTLKIQPAKLEDSAVYLCASSYRAIKNIQYFGAGTRLSVL.

The table lists this clonotype with a few counts. J is TRBJ2-7 and V is TRBV7-3; TRBD1 might be the D (6 bases). The J call may be incorrect, as the DNA end agrees better with TRBJ2-5. The CDR3 is 14 residues long. Per the germline V gene, CDR1 is SGHTA and CDR2 is FQGTGA. CDR3 loop: CASSNTGSGETQYF. In nucleotides, the CDR3 is TGTGCCAGCAGCAACACAGGGTCCGGGGAGACCCAGTACTTC.

The chain joins TRBV10-2 to TRBJ1-2; D gene unclear. Trimming left V 4 bases short and J 7 bases short, with 10 bases between. CDR3 length: 12 residues. Germline CDR1 reads WSHSY; CDR2 reads SAAADI. The CDR3 loop reads CASSGRSPGYTF. CDR3 sequence (DNA): TGCGCCAGCAGTGGAAGAAGTCCTGGCTACACCTTC.

This rearrangement joins TRBV29-1 to TRBJ2-2; D not certain. The CDR3 length is 15 residues. The V gene lost 2 bases and the J gene lost 1 base, with 11 bases spanning the gap. Germline V gene lookup returns CDR1 SQVTM and CDR2 ANQGSEA. The DNA for the CDR3 is TGCAGCGTTGAACGGTCCAGCCTGAACACCGGGGAGCTGTTTTTT. It encodes CSVERSSLNTGELFF.

The rearrangement links TRBV12-3 or TRBV12-4 to TRBJ1-5; TRBD1 aligns across 8 bases. The CDR3 is 14 amino acids. V lost 4 bases and J lost 7; bases outside the gene matches: 6. For the CDR3, the DNA is TGTGCCAGCAGTTCGACAGGGGAAGGACAGCCCCAGCATTTT. This encodes CASSSTGEGQPQHF.

This clonotype was observed a few times. V is TRBV3-1 and J is TRBJ2-1, with TRBD2 as a possible D gene (6 bases). CDR1 is LGHDT and CDR2 is YNNKEL in the germline V gene (reference sequence). CDR3 length equals 14 residues. Trimming shortened V by 0 bases and J by 7 bases, and 10 bases separated the two germline ends. CDR3 in amino acids: CASSQEVGRNEQFF. DNA for the CDR3: TGTGCCAGCAGCCAAGAGGTTGGGAGGAATGAGCAGTTCTTC.

The chain uses TRBV7-9 and TRBJ1-2; unclear D gene. Trimming stripped 5 bases from V and 7 bases from J, with 17 bases between. Germline CDR1 is SEHNR and CDR2 is FQNEAQ (reference sequence). CDR3 length equals 14 residues. The chain's CDR3 is CASSPYVVVGGYTF. CDR3 in DNA: TGTGCCAGCAGCCCGTACGTAGTAGTGGGTGGCTACACCTTC. The variable domain in full, completed from reference TRBV7-9 and TRBJ1-2, reads DTGVSQNPRHKITKRGQNVTFRCDPISEHNRLYWYRQTLGQGPEFLTYFQNEAQLEKSRLLSDRFSAERPKGSFSTLEIQRTEQGDSAMYLCASSPYVVVGGYTFGSGTRLTVV.

As concerns this clonotype: An end of the junction differs from the germline gene, which may be a read error. The chain employs TRBV25-1 and TRBJ1-3, with D possibly TRBD1 on 6 matching bases. Looked up from germline, CDR1 is MGHDK and CDR2 is SYGVNS. This CDR3 has 14 residues. DNA of the CDR3: TGTGCCAGCAGTGCCCCGGGGGCAGGAAACACCACATATTTT. Translation gives CASSAPGAGNTTYF.

The gene calls are TRBV29-1 and TRBJ2-1; D is perhaps TRBD2 (6 bases). Trimming cost V 4 bases and J 8 bases, with 21 bases left between them. Germline V gene lookup returns CDR1 SQVTM and CDR2 ANQGSEA. The CDR3 loop spans 15 amino acids. The CDR3 sequence: CSVGGRERPKHEQFF. The DNA of the CDR3 is TGCAGCGTTGGTGGGCGGGAACGGCCGAAGCATGAGCAGTTCTTC.

The V gene is TRBV20-1, the J gene TRBJ2-1, with a tentative D call TRBD2 (6 bases). The CDR3 is 14 residues long. The V and J ends lost 6 bases and 5 bases respectively, with 17 bases between them. The germline gives CDR1 DFQATT, CDR2 SNEGSKA (reference sequence). The DNA for the CDR3 is TGCAGTGCGAGACTAGTGGGAGGCCACAATGAGCAGTTCTTC. It translates to CSARLVGGHNEQFF.

V gene TRBV24-1 combines with J gene TRBJ2-5; 8 bases match TRBD2. V lost 3 bases, J lost 5 bases, and 7 bases stayed unmatched. Germline V gene lookup returns CDR1 KGHDR and CDR2 SFDVKD. The CDR3 sequence is 15 residues long. Here the CDR3 DNA reads TGTGCCACCAGTGATATTCGGGGGGGCTGGGAGACCCAGTACTTC. This sequence encodes CATSDIRGGWETQYF.

In its sample, this clonotype was seen once. This chain joins TRBV29-1 and TRBJ1-1; perhaps TRBD1 as D (5 bases). With 7 bases removed from V and 3 bases from J, the gap between germline ends came to 15 bases. CDR3 length: 13 residues. CDR1 and CDR2 from the germline V gene are SQVTM and ANQGSEA. The DNA of the CDR3 is TGCAGCGGTACCGAGGGAGGGGACACTGAAGCTTTCTTT. Translation gives CSGTEGGDTEAFF.

This sequence joins TRBV5-5 and TRBJ1-5; D unclear. Germline values: CDR1 SGHKS, CDR2 YYEKEE (reference sequence). The CDR3 extends over 15 amino acids. The ends were cut back, 4 bases at V and 3 bases at J, with 14 bases in the middle. CDR3 region: CASSPNNEFNQPQHF. CDR3 DNA: TGTGCCAGCAGCCCTAATAATGAATTCAATCAGCCCCAGCATTTT.

V is TRBV7-2 and J is TRBJ2-7, with a weak D call TRBD1 (6 bases). The CDR3 loop spans 15 amino acids. The germline V and J ends were trimmed by 6 bases and 0 bases, with 15 bases remaining between them. Germline CDR1 reads SGHTA; CDR2 reads FQGNSA. This CDR3 is CASRWNRESSYEQYF. The CDR3, as DNA: TGTGCCAGCAGGTGGAACAGGGAAAGCTCCTACGAGCAGTACTTC.